This TCR beta chain was captured by sequencing in a study of blood T cells in healthy people across ages. This CDR3 contains 17 residues. V lost 2 bases, J lost 4 bases, and 19 bases lay in between. Combining a sample-barcoded 5' primer with a J-beta primer mix, a second PCR ran for roughly 7 to 12 cycles. CDR3-containing paired-end reads numbered at least 2.5 million in each sample. TCRdb passed the 5' RACE reads through MiXCR, listing each CDR3 protein once. The sample consists of approximately 760,000 distinct CDR3 sequences, 20% to 30% of them appearing once. These records were also assigned to another study, of T cells of mothers and their children. That source reports: Unrelated mother-child pairs always had slightly, but never significantly, lower normalized overlap than related pairs.

The chain uses TRBV12-3 or TRBV12-4 and TRBJ2-3, with D perhaps matching TRBD1 (7 bases). Sequencing used blood. This TCR was recovered from a boy younger than 18 in good health. The CDR3, as DNA: TGTGCCAGCAGTTTATTAACAGGGGACTCGGCCTCAGATACGCAGTATTTT. Its translation: CASSLLTGDSASDTQYF.